The clone carrying this TCR beta chain appeared a few times. The method was immunoSEQ multiplex PCR; TCRdb's version includes in-frame clones alone and lacks a portion of them. The table shows around 270,000 clones, with approximately 83% occurring only once. This specimen comes from a study of blood T cell repertoires in COVID-19. Across the whole study: PBMCs, B-cell-depleted T cells, or T cells were the source of the cDNA or gDNA that made up the material.

Which cohort a participant joined came from the clinical history participants gave. Recovered status applied to Cohort 3 donors who had two consecutive negative PCRs. It also applied to those with clearance or with symptom resolution. CDR1 and CDR2 from the germline V gene are LGHNA and YNFKEQ. There are 13 residues in the CDR3. The V end lost 0 bases, the J end lost 4 bases, and 4 bases lay between the germline ends. This TCR was recovered from a woman in her 30s who had recovered from COVID-19. This chain links TRBV4-2 with TRBJ1-5; D is uncertain. Sequenced material: PBMCs or T cells enriched from blood (not recorded which). CDR3 residues: CASSQDPNQPQHF. CDR3 DNA sequence: TGTGCCAGCAGCCAAGACCCTAATCAGCCCCAGCATTTT.